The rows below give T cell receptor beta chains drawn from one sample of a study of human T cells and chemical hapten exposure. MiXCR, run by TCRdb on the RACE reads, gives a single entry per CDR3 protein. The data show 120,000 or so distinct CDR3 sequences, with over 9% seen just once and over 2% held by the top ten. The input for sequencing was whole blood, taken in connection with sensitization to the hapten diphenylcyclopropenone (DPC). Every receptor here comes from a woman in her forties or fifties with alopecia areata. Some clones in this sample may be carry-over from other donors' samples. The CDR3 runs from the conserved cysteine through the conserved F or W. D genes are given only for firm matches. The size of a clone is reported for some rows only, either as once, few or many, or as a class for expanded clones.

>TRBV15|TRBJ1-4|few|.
CATSRVNFGRGNEKLFF
TGTGCCACCAGCAGAGTAAATTTTGGCAGGGGAAATGAAAAACTGTTTTTT
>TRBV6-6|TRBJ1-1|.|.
CASSYPQGRETEAFF
TGTGCCAGCAGTTACCCCCAGGGGAGGGAGACTGAAGCTTTCTTT
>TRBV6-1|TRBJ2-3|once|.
CASSENQRWGTDTQYF
TGTGCCAGCAGTGAAAACCAGCGGTGGGGCACAGATACGCAGTATTTT
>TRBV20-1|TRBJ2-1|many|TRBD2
CSAILAGGSYNEQFF
TGCAGTGCTATACTAGCGGGAGGCTCCTACAATGAGCAGTTCTTC
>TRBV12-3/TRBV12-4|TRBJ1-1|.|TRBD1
CASSLEPTGGRAFF
TGTGCCAGCAGTTTGGAACCTACAGGGGGCAGAGCTTTCTTT
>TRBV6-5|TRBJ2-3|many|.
CASSSQGAGITDTQYF
TGTGCCAGCAGTTCCCAAGGGGCGGGTATCACAGATACGCAGTATTTT
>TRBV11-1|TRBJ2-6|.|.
CASSLALSAGANVLTF
TGTGCCAGCAGCTTAGCGCTGAGTGCAGGGGCCAACGTCCTGACTTTC
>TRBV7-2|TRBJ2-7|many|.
CASSPPASYEQYF
TGTGCCAGCAGCCCACCGGCATCCTACGAGCAGTACTTC
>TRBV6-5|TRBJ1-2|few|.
CASSYPGNYGYTF
TGTGCCAGCAGTTACCCAGGGAACTATGGCTACACCTTC
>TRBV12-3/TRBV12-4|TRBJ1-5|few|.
CASSLGQGQPQHF
TGTGCCAGCAGTTTGGGGCAAGGTCAGCCCCAGCATTTT
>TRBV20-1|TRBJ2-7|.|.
CSARPGMLYEQYF
TGCAGTGCTAGGCCCGGGATGCTCTACGAGCAGTACTTC
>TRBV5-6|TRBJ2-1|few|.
CASSGGGEQFF
TGTGCCAGCAGCGGGGGAGGAGAGCAGTTCTTC
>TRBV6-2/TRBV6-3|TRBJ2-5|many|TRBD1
CASSRRDRGRQETQYF
TGTGCCAGCAGTCGAAGGGACAGGGGGCGCCAAGAGACCCAGTACTTC
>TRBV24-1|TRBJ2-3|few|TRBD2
CATSGGLAWTDTQYF
TGTGCCACCAGTGGGGGACTAGCGTGGACAGATACGCAGTATTTT
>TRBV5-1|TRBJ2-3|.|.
CASSLYAGLGTDTQYF
TGCGCCAGCAGCTTGTACGCGGGCCTCGGCACAGATACGCAGTATTTT
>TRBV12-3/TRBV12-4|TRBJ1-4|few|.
CASTGTGEKLFF
TGTGCCAGCACCGGAACTGGGGAAAAACTGTTTTTT
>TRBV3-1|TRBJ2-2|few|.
CASSQDRLNTGELFF
TGTGCCAGCAGCCAAGATCGCCTTAACACCGGGGAGCTGTTTTTT
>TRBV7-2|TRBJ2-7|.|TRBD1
CASSLLRDRGYEQYF
TGTGCCAGCAGCTTACTCCGGGACAGGGGGTACGAGCAGTACTTC
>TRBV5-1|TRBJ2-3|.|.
CASSLDFTSTDTQYF
TGCGCCAGCAGCTTGGACTTTACTAGCACAGATACGCAGTATTTT
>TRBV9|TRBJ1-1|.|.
CASSVGGSTEAFF
TGTGCCAGCAGCGTAGGGGGGAGCACTGAAGCTTTCTTT
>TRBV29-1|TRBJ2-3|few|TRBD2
CSVDERLAGYTDTQYF
TGCAGCGTTGATGAAAGACTAGCGGGTTATACAGATACGCAGTATTTT
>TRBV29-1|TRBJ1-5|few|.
CSVSPTRDQPQHF
TGCAGCGTTTCTCCAACCCGGGATCAGCCCCAGCATTTT
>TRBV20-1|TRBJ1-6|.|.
CSVQDPVNSPLHF
TGCAGTGTGCAGGACCCAGTTAATTCACCCCTCCACTTT
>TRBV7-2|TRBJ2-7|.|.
CASSAGGAGYEQYF
TGTGCCAGCAGCGCCGGAGGGGCTGGCTACGAGCAGTACTTC
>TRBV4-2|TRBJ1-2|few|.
CASSPRAGDNYGYTF
TGTGCCAGCAGCCCCAGGGCAGGGGATAACTATGGCTACACCTTC
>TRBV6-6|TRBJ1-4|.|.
CASSSYRVLANEKLFF
TGTGCCAGCAGTTCCTACAGGGTCTTAGCTAATGAAAAACTGTTTTTT
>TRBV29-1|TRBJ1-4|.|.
CSVAGDGRGEKLFF
TGCAGCGTTGCCGGGGATGGGCGAGGTGAAAAACTGTTTTTT
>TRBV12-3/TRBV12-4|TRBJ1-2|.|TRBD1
CASSIRDRASLNGYTF
TGTGCCAGCAGCATCCGGGACAGGGCGAGTTTGAATGGCTACACCTTC
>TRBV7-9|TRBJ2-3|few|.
CASSLWSGLADTQYF
TGTGCCAGCAGCTTATGGTCGGGGTTGGCAGATACGCAGTATTTT
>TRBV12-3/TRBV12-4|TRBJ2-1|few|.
CASSLNRLGQFF
TGTGCCAGCAGTTTAAACCGCCTCGGGCAGTTCTTC
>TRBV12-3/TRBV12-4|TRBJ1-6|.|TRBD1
CASSPTGGISPLHF
TGTGCCAGCAGCCCGACAGGGGGCATCTCACCCCTCCACTTT
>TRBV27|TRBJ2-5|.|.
CASSPRTPGRETQYF
TGTGCCAGCAGTCCCCGGACTCCAGGGCGGGAGACCCAGTACTTC
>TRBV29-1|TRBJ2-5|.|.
CSVDSGEETQYF
TGCAGCGTTGACTCAGGGGAAGAGACCCAGTACTTC
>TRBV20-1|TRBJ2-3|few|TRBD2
CSARSAGGPGTDTQYF
TGCAGTGCTAGATCAGCGGGAGGGCCCGGCACAGATACGCAGTATTTT
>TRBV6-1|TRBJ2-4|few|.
CASSEGASDWAKNIQYF
TGTGCCAGCAGTGAAGGGGCATCGGACTGGGCCAAAAACATTCAGTACTTC
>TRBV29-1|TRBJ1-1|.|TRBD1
CSVEERQGEAFF
TGCAGCGTTGAAGAACGACAGGGCGAAGCTTTCTTT
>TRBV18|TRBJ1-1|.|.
CASSPRPAGENTEAFF
TGTGCCAGCTCTCCAAGGCCGGCCGGGGAGAACACTGAAGCTTTCTTT
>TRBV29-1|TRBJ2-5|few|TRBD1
CSAGGVETQYF
TGCAGTGCAGGGGGCGTCGAGACCCAGTACTTC
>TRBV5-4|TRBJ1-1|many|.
CASSLYPDEAFF
TGTGCCAGCAGCTTGTATCCTGATGAAGCTTTCTTT
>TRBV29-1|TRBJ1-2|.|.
CSVAASQSDGYTF
TGCAGCGTTGCGGCTTCCCAGAGCGATGGCTACACCTTC
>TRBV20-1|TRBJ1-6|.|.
CSAPSPLGSPLHF
TGCAGTGCCCCGTCCCCACTAGGGTCACCCCTCCACTTT
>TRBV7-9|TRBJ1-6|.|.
CASSLDIGTEKFTLHF
TGTGCCAGCAGCTTAGATATCGGGACCGAGAAATTCACCCTCCACTTT
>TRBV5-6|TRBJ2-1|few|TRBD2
CASSLSGTSTVNEQFF
TGTGCCAGCAGCTTGAGTGGGACTAGCACCGTGAATGAGCAGTTCTTC
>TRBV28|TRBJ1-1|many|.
CASSPTGNRPAFF
TGTGCCAGCAGTCCGACGGGGAACAGGCCAGCTTTCTTT
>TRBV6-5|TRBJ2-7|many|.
CASSLSRGHEQYF
TGTGCCAGCAGTCTATCTAGGGGTCACGAGCAGTACTTC
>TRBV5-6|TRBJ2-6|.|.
CASSSLRSGANVLTF
TGTGCCAGCAGTTCCCTTCGGTCTGGGGCCAACGTCCTGACTTTC
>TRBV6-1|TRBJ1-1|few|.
CASSEDSGNTEAFF
TGTGCCAGCAGTGAGGATTCTGGGAACACTGAAGCTTTCTTT
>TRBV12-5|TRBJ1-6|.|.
CAERPPSSYNSPLHF
TGTGCTGAAAGACCTCCTTCCTCCTATAATTCACCCCTCCACTTT
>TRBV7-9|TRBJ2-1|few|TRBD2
CASRKGTSGRGNEQFF
TGTGCCAGCAGAAAAGGGACTAGCGGCCGAGGCAATGAGCAGTTCTTC
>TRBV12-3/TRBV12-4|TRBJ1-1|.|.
CASSRNTGNMNTEAFF
TGTGCCAGCAGCCGGAATACCGGTAACATGAACACTGAAGCTTTCTTT
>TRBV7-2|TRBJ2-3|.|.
CASSLALQGATDTDTQYF
TGTGCCAGCAGCTTAGCGCTACAGGGCGCCACGGACACAGATACGCAGTATTTT
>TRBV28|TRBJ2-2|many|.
CASSLRRGPGELFF
TGTGCCAGCAGTTTAAGGAGAGGACCCGGGGAGCTGTTTTTT
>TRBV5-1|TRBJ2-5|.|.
CASSPGGETQYF
TGCGCCAGCAGCCCGGGCGGCGAGACCCAGTACTTC
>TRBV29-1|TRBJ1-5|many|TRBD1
CSVGGTGGRQPQHF
TGCAGCGTCGGGGGGACAGGGGGACGTCAGCCCCAGCATTTT